The entry that follows covers one TCR beta chain sequence. The antigen is not known. The sample is drawn from a study of molecular identifiers for immune sequencing clone quantification. The study, taken as a whole, reports: Jurkat TCR RNA from one cell was spiked into roughly 1 million naive cells, and it was reportedly detectable there. Naive cells had under 1% of molecules in clones above 20 RNA copies, effectors over 99%.

This CDR3 has 14 amino acids. V lost 2 bases, J lost 1 base, and 6 bases lay in between. CDR1 SGHDT and CDR2 YYEEEE come from the germline V gene. It was with previously described methods and listed TCR primers that bulk TCR libraries were made. TCRdb redid the calling of the PCR reads with MiXCR, one entry per CDR3 protein. The sample yields approximately 680,000 distinct CDR3 sequences, 25% seen once. The TCR was taken from a human donor in good health. Some libraries in this study had Jurkat cell RNA spiked in. Material: naive CD8+ T cells from blood, with Jurkat cell RNA spiked in. Indicated subset: FACS-sorted CD8+CD4-CCR7+CD45RA+ naive T cells. This chain uses TRBV5-6 with TRBJ2-2; D is unresolved. CDR3 sequence (DNA): TGTGCCAGCAGCTTTGCAGTGAACACCGGGGAGCTGTTTTTT. Residues: CASSFAVNTGELFF.